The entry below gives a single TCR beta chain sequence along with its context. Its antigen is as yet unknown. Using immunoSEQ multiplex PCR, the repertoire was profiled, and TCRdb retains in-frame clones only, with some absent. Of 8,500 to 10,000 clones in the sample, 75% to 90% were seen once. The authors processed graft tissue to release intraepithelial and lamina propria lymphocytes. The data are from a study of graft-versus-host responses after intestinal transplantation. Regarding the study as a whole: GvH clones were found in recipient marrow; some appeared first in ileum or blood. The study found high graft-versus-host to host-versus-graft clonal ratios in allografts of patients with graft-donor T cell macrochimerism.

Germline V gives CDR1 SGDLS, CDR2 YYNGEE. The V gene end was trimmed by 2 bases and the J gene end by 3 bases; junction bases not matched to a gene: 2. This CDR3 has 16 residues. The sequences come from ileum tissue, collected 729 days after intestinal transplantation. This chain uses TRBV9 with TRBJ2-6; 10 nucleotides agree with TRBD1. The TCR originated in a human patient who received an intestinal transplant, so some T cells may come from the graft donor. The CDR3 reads CASSVTGGNGANVLTF. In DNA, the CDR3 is TGTGCCAGCAGCGTGACAGGGGGCAATGGGGCCAACGTCCTGACTTTC.